This T cell receptor beta chain was captured by sequencing in a study of control samples from healthy donors and cancer patients. Libraries were prepared by immunoSEQ multiplex PCR; TCRdb keeps only in-frame clonotypes and omits some of them. The table includes 150,000 to 200,000 clones, 80% to 95% detected once. The CDR3 contains 16 residues. V was trimmed by 0 bases and J by 4 bases, leaving 15 bases between them. Per the germline V gene, CDR1 is LGHNA and CDR2 is YSLEER. Sequences were obtained from blood. V gene TRBV4-3 combines with J gene TRBJ1-2; D may be TRBD1 (6 bases). The sequence derives from a woman aged 60-75 years in good health. CDR3: CASSQDLAGARYGYTF. CDR3 DNA sequence: TGCGCCAGCAGCCAAGATTTGGCAGGGGCTCGCTATGGCTACACCTTC.